This T cell receptor (beta chain) came from a study of OX40 agonist ivuxolimab in advanced cancers. Assay used: immunoSEQ multiplex PCR; TCRdb lists only in-frame clones, some missing. The top ten hold 15% of the sample, which has roughly 45,000 clones, 84% seen once. The source of this sequence is an adult with an advanced solid tumor such as melanoma, head and neck, liver or kidney cancer. Sample: CD4+ or CD8+ T cells sorted from blood, taken in a trial of the OX40 agonist ivuxolimab.

The CDR3 DNA is TGTGCCAGCTCCCCTTCCCTGGGACACTATGAAAAACTGTTTTTT. It translates to CASSPSLGHYEKLFF. V and J are TRBV2 and TRBJ1-4; tentative D call: TRBD1 (6 bases). This CDR3 region has 15 residues. Deletions cut 8 bases from V and 6 bases from J, with 19 bases between. Germline-derived CDR1 and CDR2 are SNHLY and FYNNEI. Drawing the rest from reference TRBV2 and TRBJ1-4, the complete variable domain is EPEVTQTPSHQVTQMGQEVILRCVPISNHLYFYWYRQILGQKVEFLVSFYNNEISEKSEIFDDQFSVERPDGSNFTLKIRSTKLEDSAMYFCASSPSLGHYEKLFFGSGTQLSVL.